The 7 T cell receptor beta chains below were found in one sample sequenced in a study of shared clonotypes between healthy human individuals. The protocol was immunoSEQ multiplex PCR, while the TCRdb copy is restricted to in-frame clones and leaves out a portion. This sample has hundreds of thousands of clones, with around four fifths found just once. Material: memory CD4+ T cells sorted from blood. Documented subset: CD45RA-negative fraction. The source of these receptors is a woman in her thirties in good health.

V and J are TRBV6-5 and TRBJ2-7; tentative D call: TRBD1 (6 bases). V lost 6 bases, J lost 2 bases, and 14 bases lay in between. Germline CDR1 is MNHEY and CDR2 is SVGAGI. CDR3 size: 14 residues. The CDR3 region is CASSSRRGTYEQYF. CDR3 DNA: TGTGCCAGCAGCTCCCGCAGGGGAACCTACGAGCAGTACTTC.

The rearrangement joins TRBV7-6 to TRBJ2-7; 9 bases fit TRBD2. This CDR3 is built from 14 residues. J was trimmed by 6 bases and V by 5 bases; bases with no gene match: 8. Germline V gene sequence: CDR1 SGHVS, CDR2 FNYEAQ. DNA for the CDR3: TGTGCCAGCAGCCCCGTAGCGGGAGTAGCCGAGCAGTACTTC. This codes for CASSPVAGVAEQYF.

The J gene is TRBJ1-1, the V gene TRBV18; weak D call: TRBD1 (5 bases). Germline loops: CDR1 KGHSH, CDR2 LQKENI. V lost 3 bases, J lost 4 bases, and 15 bases lay in between. The CDR3 is 15 residues long. The CDR3 region has the DNA TGTGCCAGCTCACCGCTAACCGCGGGGGTCACTGAAGCTTTCTTT. Encoded protein: CASSPLTAGVTEAFF.

This chain joins TRBV28 and TRBJ1-1, with a weak D call TRBD1 (5 bases). Trimming took 6 bases from V and 5 from J, leaving 22 bases between them. CDR3 length: 16 residues. Germline CDR1 reads MDHEN; CDR2 reads SYDVKM. CDR3 sequence: CASSLGGARSLTEAFF. The CDR3 DNA is TGTGCCAGCAGCCTAGGAGGGGCGCGTTCATTGACTGAAGCTTTCTTT. The full variable domain, its missing parts supplied by reference TRBV28 and TRBJ1-1, is DVKVTQSSRYLVKRTGEKVFLECVQDMDHENMFWYRQDPGLGLRLIYFSYDVKMKEKGDIPEGYSVSREKKERFSLILESASTNQTSMYLCASSLGGARSLTEAFFGQGTRLTVV.

The CDR3 sequence is CASSDPVSGRSSYEQYF. DNA for the CDR3: TGTGCCAGCAGTGACCCTGTGAGCGGGCGAAGCTCCTACGAGCAGTACTTC. The V call is TRBV6-1, the J call TRBJ2-7; TRBD2 might be the D (6 bases). The CDR3 covers 17 residues. Per germline, CDR1 MNHNS and CDR2 SASEGT. V lost 3 bases to trimming and J lost 0 bases, with 18 bases between them.

This clone is classed as medium-sized (0.01 to 0.1%). V usage is TRBV21-1 and J usage is TRBJ1-2. TRBV21-1 is reported as a pseudogene. This CDR3 has 17 amino acids. CDR3 in amino acids: CASSKGSRGREGKGYTF. The CDR3 nucleotides are TGTGCCAGCAGCAAAGGCTCGAGGGGGAGGGAAGGGAAAGGCTACACCTTC.

This clone showed up just a few times. The J gene is TRBJ1-1, the V gene TRBV14; D is ambiguous. This CDR3 is 12 amino acids long. Per germline, CDR1 SGHDN and CDR2 FVKESK. V was cut by 4 bases and J by 1 base, with 4 bases left in between. CDR3 loop: CASSRANTEAFF. The CDR3 coding sequence is TGTGCCAGCAGCCGAGCGAACACTGAAGCTTTCTTT.